The entry that follows covers one T cell receptor (beta chain) sequence. What it binds is not known. V dropped 3 bases and J dropped 5 bases, with 13 bases sitting between them. Germline V gene data show CDR1 as MDHEN and CDR2 as SYDVKM. The CDR3 totals 14 residues. The data derive from a study of graft-versus-host responses after intestinal transplantation. Study information: Every recipient had anti-thymocyte globulin induction and two to four years of tacrolimus plus steroids. Notes on the study in general: Early after transplant, HvG clones declined as circulating GvH clones peaked. Recipient marrow harbored GvH clones, some of which surfaced first in ileum or blood.

Some clones are missing from TCRdb's copy, which holds only in-frame ones; the method was immunoSEQ multiplex PCR. The sample yields about 100,000 clones, roughly 87% seen once. The TCR was taken from a human donor who was the organ donor for an intestinal transplant. The sample consisted of unstimulated CD4+ T cells sorted from spleen or lymph node cells, taken before transplant. V is TRBV28 and J is TRBJ2-5; D tentatively fits TRBD1 or TRBD2 (6 bases each). CDR3 region: CASSLVGGGETQYF. Here the CDR3 DNA reads TGTGCCAGCAGTTTGGTAGGAGGGGGGGAGACCCAGTACTTC.